This T cell receptor beta chain was obtained from a study of OX40 agonist ivuxolimab in advanced cancers. Profiled with immunoSEQ multiplex PCR; TCRdb holds only in-frame clones, not every one. The table records 70,000 to 100,000 clones, approximately 84% of them present only once. Per germline, CDR1 PRHDT and CDR2 FYEKMQ (reference sequence). V lost 6 bases, J lost 5 bases, and 14 bases lay in between. The CDR3 totals 14 residues. This clone was observed a single time. The source of this sequence is an adult with an advanced solid tumor such as melanoma, head and neck, liver or kidney cancer. The input for sequencing was CD4+ or CD8+ T cells sorted from blood, taken in a trial of the OX40 agonist ivuxolimab. The chain is built from TRBV13 and TRBJ2-1; D gene ambiguous. CDR3 protein: CASSRYRPNNEQFF. For the CDR3, the DNA is TGTGCCAGCAGTCGATATAGACCCAACAATGAGCAGTTCTTC.